Listed here is a single T cell receptor (beta chain). Its target is unknown. The data belong to a study of blood T cells in healthy people across ages. Regarding the study as a whole: Estimated diversity across one million T cells was deemed an underestimate.

Primed by a sample-barcoded 5' primer and a J-beta primer mix, a second PCR proceeded for roughly 7 to 12 cycles. A 12-random-nucleotide template-switch adaptor tagged each cDNA molecule. TCRdb reprocessed the 5' RACE reads via MiXCR and lists one record per CDR3 protein. The top ten hold roughly 23% of the sample, which has 1.5 million to 2 million distinct CDR3 sequences, 30% to 40% seen once. V gave up 4 bases and J gave up 1 base, with 17 bases separating them. The CDR3 consists of 16 residues. Germline CDR1 reads MGHRA; CDR2 reads YSYEKL. The chain joins TRBV4-1 to TRBJ2-7; D ambiguous. This TCR came from a human donor in good health. Specimen: blood. The CDR3 protein is CASSPRSTRESYEQYF. In DNA form, the CDR3 reads TGCGCCAGCAGCCCACGCTCAACAAGGGAATCCTACGAGCAGTACTTC.